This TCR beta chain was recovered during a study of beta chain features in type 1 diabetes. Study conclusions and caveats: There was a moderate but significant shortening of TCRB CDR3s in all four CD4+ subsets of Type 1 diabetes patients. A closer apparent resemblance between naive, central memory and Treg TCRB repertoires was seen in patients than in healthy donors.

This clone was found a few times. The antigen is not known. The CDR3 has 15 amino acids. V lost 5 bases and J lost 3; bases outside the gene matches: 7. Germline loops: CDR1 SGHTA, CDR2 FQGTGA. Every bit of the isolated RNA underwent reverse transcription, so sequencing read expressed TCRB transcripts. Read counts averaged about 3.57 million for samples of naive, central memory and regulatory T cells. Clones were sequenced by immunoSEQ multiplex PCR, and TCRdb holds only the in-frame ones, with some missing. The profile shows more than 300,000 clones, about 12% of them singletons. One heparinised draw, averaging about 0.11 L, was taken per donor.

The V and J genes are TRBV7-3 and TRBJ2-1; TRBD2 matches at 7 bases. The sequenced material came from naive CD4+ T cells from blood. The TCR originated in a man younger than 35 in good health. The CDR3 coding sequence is TGTGCCAGCAGCAAGTCCGGGACTAACTACAATGAGCAGTTCTTC. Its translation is CASSKSGTNYNEQFF.